One TCR beta chain is described in this entry. As yet, its antigen is unknown. The data derive from a study of T-cell reconstitution after alpha-beta-depleted transplantation in children. General observations from the study: Several hundred rapidly expanded clones from non-depleted graft cells reportedly supplied alpha-beta T cells about two months post-transplant. Recipient T cells and thymic progenitors that survived were the source of the high TCRbeta diversity seen at day 60 in some patients. It was newly produced T cells that mostly accounted for T-cell counts and diversity one year after transplant.

This sample's TCRbeta library carried unique molecular identifier barcodes. In TCRdb, the PCR reads were re-called with MiXCR into one record per CDR3 protein. The sample yields some 440,000 distinct CDR3 sequences, around 16% seen once. The CDR3 is 13 amino acids. V lost 3 bases and J 11 bases, leaving 15 bases between the germline ends. The sample here was PBMCs, mostly from graft donor cells, taken 360 days after TCRalphabeta/CD19-depleted stem cell transplant. This sequence was found in a boy younger than two who had a stem cell transplant for Wiskott-Aldrich syndrome, so the T cells may come from the graft donor. The V gene is TRBV12-3 or TRBV12-4, the J gene TRBJ2-3; possibly TRBD1 or TRBD2 for D (6 bases each). DNA for the CDR3: TGTGCCAGCAGTTTTTTCCGTGGAGGGGGGCAGTATTTT. Translating gives CASSFFRGGGQYF.